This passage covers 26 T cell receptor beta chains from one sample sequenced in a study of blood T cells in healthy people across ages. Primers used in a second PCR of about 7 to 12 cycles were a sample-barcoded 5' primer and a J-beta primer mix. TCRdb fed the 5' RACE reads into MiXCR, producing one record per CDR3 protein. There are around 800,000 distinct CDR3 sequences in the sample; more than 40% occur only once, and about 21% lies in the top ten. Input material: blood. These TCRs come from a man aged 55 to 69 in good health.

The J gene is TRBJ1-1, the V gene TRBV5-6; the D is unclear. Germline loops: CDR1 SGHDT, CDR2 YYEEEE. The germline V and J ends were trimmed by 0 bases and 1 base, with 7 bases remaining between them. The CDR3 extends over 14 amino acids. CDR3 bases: TGTGCCAGCAGCTTGGGTGGTTGGAACACTGAAGCTTTCTTT. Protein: CASSLGGWNTEAFF.

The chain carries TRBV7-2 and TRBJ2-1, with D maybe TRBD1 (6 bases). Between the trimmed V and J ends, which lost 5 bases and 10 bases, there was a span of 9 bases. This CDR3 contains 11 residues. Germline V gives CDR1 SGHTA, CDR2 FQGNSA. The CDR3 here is CASSQGPEQFF. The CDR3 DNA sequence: TGTGCCAGCAGCCAGGGGCCCGAGCAGTTCTTC.

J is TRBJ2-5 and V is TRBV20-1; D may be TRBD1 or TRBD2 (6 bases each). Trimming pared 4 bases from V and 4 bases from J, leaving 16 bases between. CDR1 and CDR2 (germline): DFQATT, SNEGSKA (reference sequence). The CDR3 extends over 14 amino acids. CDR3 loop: CSATPLGGLETQYF. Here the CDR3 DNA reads TGCAGTGCTACCCCTTTGGGGGGCTTAGAGACCCAGTACTTC.

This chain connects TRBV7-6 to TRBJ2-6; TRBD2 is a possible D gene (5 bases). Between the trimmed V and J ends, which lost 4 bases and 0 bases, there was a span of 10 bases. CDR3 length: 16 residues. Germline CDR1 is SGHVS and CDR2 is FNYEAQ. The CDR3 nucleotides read TGTGCCAGCAGCTACCGAGGGAACTCTGGGGCCAACGTCCTGACTTTC. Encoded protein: CASSYRGNSGANVLTF.

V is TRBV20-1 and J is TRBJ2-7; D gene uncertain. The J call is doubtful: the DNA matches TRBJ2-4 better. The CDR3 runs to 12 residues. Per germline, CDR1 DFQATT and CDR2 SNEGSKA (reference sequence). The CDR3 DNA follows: TGCAGTGCTAGGGAGAACTTAAACATTCAGTACTTC. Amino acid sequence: CSARENLNIQYF.

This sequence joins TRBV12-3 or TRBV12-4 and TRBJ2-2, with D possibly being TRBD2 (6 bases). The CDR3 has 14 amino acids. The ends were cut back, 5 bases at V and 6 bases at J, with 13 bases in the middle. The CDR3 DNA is TGTGCCAGCAGTCCTCAGCCGGGGGCCGGGGAGCTGTTTTTT. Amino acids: CASSPQPGAGELFF.

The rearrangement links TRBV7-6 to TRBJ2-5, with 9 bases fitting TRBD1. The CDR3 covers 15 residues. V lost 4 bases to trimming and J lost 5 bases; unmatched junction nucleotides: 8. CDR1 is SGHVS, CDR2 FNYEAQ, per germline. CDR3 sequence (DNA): TGTGCCAGCAGCTCCAACAGGGGGCTCCGGGAGACCCAGTACTTC. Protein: CASSSNRGLRETQYF.

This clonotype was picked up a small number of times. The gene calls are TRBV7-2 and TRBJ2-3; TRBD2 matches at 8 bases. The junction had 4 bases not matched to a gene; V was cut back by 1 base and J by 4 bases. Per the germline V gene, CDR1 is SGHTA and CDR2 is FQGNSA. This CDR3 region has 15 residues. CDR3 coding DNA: TGTGCCAGCAGCTTAGGCGCGGGGGGCCCAGATACGCAGTATTTT. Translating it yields CASSLGAGGPDTQYF.

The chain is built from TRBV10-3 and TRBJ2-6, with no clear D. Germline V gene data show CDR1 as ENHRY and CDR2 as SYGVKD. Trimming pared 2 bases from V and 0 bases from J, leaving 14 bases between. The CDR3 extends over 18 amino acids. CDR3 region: CAISEPVGRLSGANVLTF. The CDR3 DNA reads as TGTGCCATCAGTGAGCCAGTCGGCAGGCTCTCTGGGGCCAACGTCCTGACTTTC.

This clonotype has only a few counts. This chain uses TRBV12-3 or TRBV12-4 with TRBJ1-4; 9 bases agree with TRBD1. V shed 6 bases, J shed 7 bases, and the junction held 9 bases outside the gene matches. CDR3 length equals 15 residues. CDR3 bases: TGTGCCAGCAGACAACAGGGGGCTATGGGTGAAAAACTGTTTTTT. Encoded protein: CASRQQGAMGEKLFF.

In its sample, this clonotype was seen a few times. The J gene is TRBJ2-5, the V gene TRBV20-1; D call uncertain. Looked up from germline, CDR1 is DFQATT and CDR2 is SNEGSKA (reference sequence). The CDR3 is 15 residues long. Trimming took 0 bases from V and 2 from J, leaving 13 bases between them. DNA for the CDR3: TGCAGTGCTAGAGATGGCGTTGGCAGGCAAGAGACCCAGTACTTC. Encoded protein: CSARDGVGRQETQYF.

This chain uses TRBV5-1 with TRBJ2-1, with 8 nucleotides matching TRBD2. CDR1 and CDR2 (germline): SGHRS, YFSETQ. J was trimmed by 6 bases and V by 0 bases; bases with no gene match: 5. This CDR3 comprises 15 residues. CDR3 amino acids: CASSLARTSLNEQFF. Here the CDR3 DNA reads TGCGCCAGCAGCTTGGCCCGGACTAGCCTCAATGAGCAGTTCTTC.

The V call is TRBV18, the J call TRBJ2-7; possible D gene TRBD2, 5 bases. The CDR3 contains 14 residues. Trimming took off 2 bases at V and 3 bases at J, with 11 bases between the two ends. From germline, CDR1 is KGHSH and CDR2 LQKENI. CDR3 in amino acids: CASSPTGKVYEQYF. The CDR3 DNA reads TGTGCCAGCTCACCAACGGGGAAGGTCTACGAGCAGTACTTC.

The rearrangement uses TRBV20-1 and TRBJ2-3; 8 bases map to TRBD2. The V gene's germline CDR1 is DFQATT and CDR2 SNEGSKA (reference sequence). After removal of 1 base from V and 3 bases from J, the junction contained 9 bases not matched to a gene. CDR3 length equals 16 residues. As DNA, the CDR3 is TGCAGTGCTAGAGCGGGGGATAGCGGGGCAACAGATACGCAGTATTTT. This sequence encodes CSARAGDSGATDTQYF.

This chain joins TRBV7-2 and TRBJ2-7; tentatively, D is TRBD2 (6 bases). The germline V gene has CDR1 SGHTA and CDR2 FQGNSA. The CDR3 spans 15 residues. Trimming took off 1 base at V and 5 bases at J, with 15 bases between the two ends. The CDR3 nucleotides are TGTGCCAGCAGCTTAGGTGGAGGGAGTCGCCACGAGCAGTACTTC. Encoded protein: CASSLGGGSRHEQYF.

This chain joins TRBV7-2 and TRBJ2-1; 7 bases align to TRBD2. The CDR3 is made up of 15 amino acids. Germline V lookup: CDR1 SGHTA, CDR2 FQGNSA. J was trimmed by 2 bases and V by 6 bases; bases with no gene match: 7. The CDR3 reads CASRSWGGAYNEQFF. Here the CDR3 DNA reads TGTGCCAGCAGGAGCTGGGGGGGGGCCTACAATGAGCAGTTCTTC.

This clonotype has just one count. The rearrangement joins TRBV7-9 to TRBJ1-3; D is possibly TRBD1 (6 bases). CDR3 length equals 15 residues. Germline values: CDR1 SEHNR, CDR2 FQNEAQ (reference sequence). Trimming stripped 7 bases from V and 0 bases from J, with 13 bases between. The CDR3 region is CASTPDSDSGNTIYF. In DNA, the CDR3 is TGTGCCAGCACCCCGGACAGCGACTCTGGAAACACCATATATTTT. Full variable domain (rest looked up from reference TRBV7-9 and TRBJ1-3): DTGVSQNPRHKITKRGQNVTFRCDPISEHNRLYWYRQTLGQGPEFLTYFQNEAQLEKSRLLSDRFSAERPKGSFSTLEIQRTEQGDSAMYLCASTPDSDSGNTIYFGEGSWLTVV.

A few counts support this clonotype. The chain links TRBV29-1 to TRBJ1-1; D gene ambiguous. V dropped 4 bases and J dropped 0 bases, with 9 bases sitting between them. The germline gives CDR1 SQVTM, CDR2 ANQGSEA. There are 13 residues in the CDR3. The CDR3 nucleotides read TGCAGCGTTGGGACGCGAATGAACACTGAAGCTTTCTTT. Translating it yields CSVGTRMNTEAFF. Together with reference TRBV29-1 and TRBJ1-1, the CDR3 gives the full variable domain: SAVISQKPSRDICQRGTSLTIQCQVDSQVTMMFWYRQQPGQSLTLIATANQGSEATYESGFVIDKFPISRPNLTFSTLTVSNMSPEDSSIYLCSVGTRMNTEAFFGQGTRLTVV.

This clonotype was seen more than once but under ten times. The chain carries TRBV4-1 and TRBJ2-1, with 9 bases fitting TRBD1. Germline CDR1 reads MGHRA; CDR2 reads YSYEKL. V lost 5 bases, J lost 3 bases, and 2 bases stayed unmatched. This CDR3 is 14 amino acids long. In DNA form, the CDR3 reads TGCGCCAGCAGCGGGACAGGGATCTACAATGAGCAGTTCTTC. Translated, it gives CASSGTGIYNEQFF.

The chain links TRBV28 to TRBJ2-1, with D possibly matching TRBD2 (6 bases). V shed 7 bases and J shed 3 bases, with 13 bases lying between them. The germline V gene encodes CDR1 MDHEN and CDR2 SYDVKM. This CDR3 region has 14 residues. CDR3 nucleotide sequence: TGTGCCAGCATAGGCCTAGCGAACTACAATGAGCAGTTCTTC. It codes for CASIGLANYNEQFF.

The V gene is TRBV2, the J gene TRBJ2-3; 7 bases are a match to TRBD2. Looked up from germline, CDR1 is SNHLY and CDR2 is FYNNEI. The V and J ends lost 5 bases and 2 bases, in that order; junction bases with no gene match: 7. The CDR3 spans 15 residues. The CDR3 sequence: CASSSIAGFTDTQYF. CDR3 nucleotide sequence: TGTGCCAGCAGTTCTATAGCGGGTTTCACAGATACGCAGTATTTT.

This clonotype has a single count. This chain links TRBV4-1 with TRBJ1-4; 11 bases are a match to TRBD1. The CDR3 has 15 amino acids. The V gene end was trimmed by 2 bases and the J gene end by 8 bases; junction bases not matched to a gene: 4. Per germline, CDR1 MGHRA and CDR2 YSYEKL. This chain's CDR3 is CASSQHGTGGEKLFF. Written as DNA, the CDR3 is TGCGCCAGCAGCCAACACGGGACAGGGGGGGAAAAACTGTTTTTT.

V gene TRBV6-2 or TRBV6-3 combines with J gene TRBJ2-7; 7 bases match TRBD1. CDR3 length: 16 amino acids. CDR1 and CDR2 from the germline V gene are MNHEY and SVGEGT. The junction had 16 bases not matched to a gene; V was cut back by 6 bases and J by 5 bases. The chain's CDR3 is CASSPYWATDRDEQYF. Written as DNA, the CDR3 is TGTGCCAGCAGCCCCTACTGGGCGACAGACAGGGACGAGCAGTACTTC.

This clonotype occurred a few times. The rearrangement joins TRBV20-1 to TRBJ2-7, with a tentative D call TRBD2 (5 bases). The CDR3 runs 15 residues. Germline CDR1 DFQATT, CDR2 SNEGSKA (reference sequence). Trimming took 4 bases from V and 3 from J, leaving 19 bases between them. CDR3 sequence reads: CSATEGPKVVYEQYF. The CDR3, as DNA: TGCAGTGCTACCGAGGGCCCCAAGGTGGTCTACGAGCAGTACTTC.

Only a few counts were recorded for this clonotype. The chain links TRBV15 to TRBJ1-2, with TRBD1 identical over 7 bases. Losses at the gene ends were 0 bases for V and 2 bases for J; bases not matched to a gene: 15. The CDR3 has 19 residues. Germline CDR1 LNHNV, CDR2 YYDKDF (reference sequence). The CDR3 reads CATSRDRPLAGGANYGYTF. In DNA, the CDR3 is TGTGCCACCAGCAGAGATCGTCCTTTGGCAGGGGGTGCGAACTATGGCTACACCTTC.

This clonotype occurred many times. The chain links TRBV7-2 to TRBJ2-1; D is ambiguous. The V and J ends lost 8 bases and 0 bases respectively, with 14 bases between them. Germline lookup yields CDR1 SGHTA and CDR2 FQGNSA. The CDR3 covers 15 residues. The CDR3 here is CASRSQSSSYNEQFF. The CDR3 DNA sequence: TGTGCCAGCCGTAGCCAGTCGAGCTCCTACAATGAGCAGTTCTTC.